A selection of T cell receptor beta chains follows, all from one sample in a study of cytomegalovirus exposure and HLA in healthy donors. Method: immunoSEQ multiplex PCR; TCRdb's copy keeps in-frame clones and lacks some. The sample includes 210,000 or so clones, under 90% of them seen just once. The sample consisted of PBMCs. These receptors originate from a human donor in good health. Both conserved end residues are trimmed from each CDR3. Each record gives: V gene, J gene, CDR3 protein.

V: TRBV6-1
J: TRBJ1-3
CDR3: ASSVVGQISGNTIY

V: TRBV7-9
J: TRBJ1-1
CDR3: ASSSGRGAF

V: TRBV7-9
J: TRBJ2-7
CDR3: ASSLVGGLLADSYEQY

V: TRBV2
J: TRBJ2-7
CDR3: ASSELDRGYYEQY

V: TRBV27
J: TRBJ2-2
CDR3: ASSFGLAGANTGELF

V: TRBV7-9
J: TRBJ1-4
CDR3: ASSLAQGFNEKLF

V: TRBV19
J: TRBJ2-2
CDR3: ASRGQANTGELF

V: TRBV27
J: NA
CDR3: ASSLSSFRQGIYEQY

V: TRBV6-1
J: TRBJ2-5
CDR3: ASSERTGRTQY

V: TRBV7-9
J: TRBJ2-5
CDR3: ASSLYSGETQY

V: TRBV19
J: TRBJ2-3
CDR3: ASSIGTVTDTQY

V: TRBV7-6
J: TRBJ2-1
CDR3: ASSLALAGVGEQF